This T cell receptor beta chain derives from a study of T cells in Graves' hyperthyroidism and ophthalmopathy. Study observations and caveats: Ophthalmopathy was model-predicted a median 6.5 months pre-onset.

This clonotype was detected only a few times. As yet, its antigen is unknown. Stable hyperthyroidism: no ophthalmopathy progression over 18 months of follow-up. Exclusion followed for patients with uncontrolled infection, other autoimmune disease, pregnancy or lactation. Orbital computed tomography, thyroid ultrasound, serum thyroxine and TRAb, and clinical symptoms together informed the diagnoses. TCR beta CDR3 regions were amplified from RNA. The primer set for the first-round RT-PCR of the TCR CDR3 was HTBI. Using its own MiXCR run on the multiplex PCR reads, TCRdb lists one record per CDR3 protein. The data contain around 340,000 distinct CDR3 sequences, roughly 23% of them seen just once; the ten biggest clones take up 50%. The specimen sequenced was blood. The TCR was taken from a woman between 45 and 65 years old with Graves' hyperthyroidism.

CDR3 loop: CASRTGGKFQPQHF. CDR3 sequence (DNA): TGTGCCAGCAGAACGGGGGGGAAATTTCAGCCCCAGCATTTT. J is TRBJ1-5 and V is TRBV6-2 or TRBV6-3, with D perhaps matching TRBD1 (5 bases). The CDR3 runs 14 residues. CDR1 is MNHEY and CDR2 is SVGEGT in the germline V gene. Trimming cost V 6 bases and J 6 bases, with 15 bases left between them.